This T cell receptor (beta chain) was captured in a study of shared clonotypes between healthy human individuals. Study-level results: Some clonotypes were shared by all four sorted-subset donors, while others were not shared. The non-shared ones had lower generation probabilities than the shared ones. About 5% was the fraction of naive CD4 clonotypes found shared across a few donors.

The germline V gene encodes CDR1 SQVTM and CDR2 ANQGSEA. The CDR3 is 14 residues long. The V end lost 2 bases, the J end lost 6 bases, and 17 bases lay between the germline ends. About this clone itself: What it binds is unknown.

Selected positively for CCR7 and CD45RO-negative, naive CD8 cells excluded terminally differentiated effector memory CD45RA+ cells. Clones were read by immunoSEQ multiplex PCR, and TCRdb kept only the in-frame ones, dropping some. The data show some 2,000,000 clones, 85% to 95% seen once. This sequence was found in a man aged 18-30 years in good health. Sequencing used naive CD8+ T cells sorted from blood. This sequence joins TRBV29-1 and TRBJ2-7, with D possibly being TRBD2 (7 bases). The CDR3 nucleotides read TGCAGCGTTGAATTGCCCGCGGGGGCTAGCGAGCAGTACTTC. Amino acid sequence: CSVELPAGASEQYF.